These 21 T cell receptor beta chains share one sample of origin, sequenced in a study of cytomegalovirus exposure and HLA in healthy donors. Clones were read by immunoSEQ multiplex PCR, and TCRdb kept only the in-frame ones, dropping some. The table lists tens of thousands of clones, 85% to 95% of them singletons. The sample was PBMCs. The receptor source for this set is a man aged 18 to 35 in good health and CMV-seronegative.

This chain connects TRBV4-2 to TRBJ2-1; TRBD2 agrees at 11 bases. CDR3 length: 15 residues. Germline CDR1 and CDR2: LGHNA and YNFKEQ. V trimming: 4 bases; J trimming: 5 bases; junction bases outside the gene matches: 4. The CDR3 DNA follows: TGTGCCAGCAGCCCGGGACTAGCGGACCACAATGAGCAGTTCTTC. The encoded protein is CASSPGLADHNEQFF.

V usage is TRBV5-6 and J usage is TRBJ1-2, with D possibly being TRBD1 (5 bases). CDR1 is SGHDT, CDR2 YYEEEE, per germline. Deletions cut 4 bases from V and 4 bases from J, with 11 bases between. The CDR3 runs to 13 residues. Here the CDR3 DNA reads TGTGCCAGCAGCGTGCAAAGGGGCTATGGCTACACCTTC. It yields the protein CASSVQRGYGYTF.

The V and J genes are TRBV29-1 and TRBJ2-1, with 7 nucleotides matching TRBD1. The CDR3 length is 13 residues. The germline gives CDR1 SQVTM, CDR2 ANQGSEA. V was clipped by 8 bases and J by 3 bases; unmatched bases: 7. CDR3 bases: TGCAGCTATGACAGGGTGAACTACAATGAGCAGTTCTTC. It translates to CSYDRVNYNEQFF.

V is TRBV5-1 and J is TRBJ2-7, with 8 bases aligning to TRBD2. This CDR3 has 14 amino acids. J gave up 6 bases and V 3 bases, and 8 bases lay outside the gene matches. Germline assignment: CDR1 SGHRS and CDR2 YFSETQ. CDR3 in DNA: TGCGCCAGCAGCTCTTCGGGAGGGCTGGGCGAGCAGTACTTC. This codes for CASSSSGGLGEQYF.

This chain uses TRBV19 with TRBJ1-1, with D perhaps matching TRBD1 (6 bases). Germline CDR1 reads LNHDA; CDR2 reads SQIVND (reference sequence). This CDR3 comprises 14 residues. V lost 5 bases and J lost 0, with 10 bases in between. DNA for the CDR3: TGTGCCAGTAGTGCAGGGGTCATGAACACTGAAGCTTTCTTT. This encodes CASSAGVMNTEAFF.

This rearrangement joins TRBV4-1 to TRBJ2-7; D is perhaps TRBD1 (6 bases). The ends were cut back, 6 bases at V and 4 bases at J, with 13 bases in the middle. Per the germline V gene, CDR1 is MGHRA and CDR2 is YSYEKL. The CDR3 runs 13 residues. This CDR3 is CASSPGTPYEQYF. As DNA, the CDR3 is TGCGCCAGCAGTCCCGGGACACCTTACGAGCAGTACTTC.

In DNA form, the CDR3 reads TGCGCCAGCAGTTACGGGAGACAAGAGACCCAGTACTTC. Its protein is CASSYGRQETQYF. V is TRBV5-1 and J is TRBJ2-5; D possibly corresponds to TRBD2 (6 bases). Trimming took off 5 bases at V and 2 bases at J, with 10 bases between the two ends. Germline assignment: CDR1 SGHRS and CDR2 YFSETQ. This CDR3 contains 13 residues. The full variable domain, its missing parts supplied by reference TRBV5-1 and TRBJ2-5, is KAGVTQTPRYLIKTRGQQVTLSCSPISGHRSVSWYQQTPGQGLQFLFEYFSETQRNKGNFPGRFSGRQFSNSRSEMNVSTLELGDSALYLCASSYGRQETQYFGPGTRLLVL.

V and J are TRBV19 and TRBJ2-7; D is unclear. The germline V gene encodes CDR1 LNHDA and CDR2 SQIVND (reference sequence). V was trimmed by 3 bases and J by 7 bases, leaving 13 bases between them. This CDR3 has 13 amino acids. CDR3 DNA sequence: TGTGCCAGTAGTATCGTTAGCCTCGGAGAGCAGTACTTC. It codes for CASSIVSLGEQYF.

The V gene is TRBV27, the J gene TRBJ2-7, with D possibly being TRBD1 (6 bases). Per germline, CDR1 MNHEY and CDR2 SMNVEV (reference sequence). The CDR3 consists of 15 residues. V lost 4 bases and J 3 bases, leaving 16 bases between the germline ends. As DNA, the CDR3 is TGTGCCAGCAGTTCCCGTGGGGACACAAGCTACGAGCAGTACTTC. Translated, it gives CASSSRGDTSYEQYF.

The chain links TRBV6-4 to TRBJ2-2; 14 nucleotides align to TRBD2. This CDR3 comprises 14 residues. The J segment lost 4 bases and the V segment lost 8 bases, leaving 0 bases of the junction unmatched. Germline V gene data show CDR1 as MRHNA and CDR2 as SNTAGT. CDR3 in amino acids: CASGTSGSTGELFF. The CDR3 bases are TGTGCCAGCGGGACTAGCGGGAGCACCGGGGAGCTGTTTTTT.

V is TRBV27 and J is TRBJ1-5; 7 bases line up with TRBD1. This CDR3 contains 16 residues. CDR1 MNHEY and CDR2 SMNVEV come from the germline V gene (reference sequence). V was pared by 3 bases and J by 6 bases, with 11 bases of the junction left unmatched. CDR3: CASSLAGQGVSQPQHF. The DNA of the CDR3 is TGTGCCAGCAGTTTGGCGGGGCAGGGGGTAAGTCAGCCCCAGCATTTT.

This clone was picked up one time. This sequence joins TRBV11-2 and TRBJ2-1, with TRBD1 as a possible D gene (6 bases). The V end lost 4 bases, the J end lost 7 bases, and 17 bases lay between the germline ends. Germline CDR1 and CDR2: SGHAT and FQNNGV. The CDR3 has 15 residues. The CDR3, as DNA: TGTGCCAGCAGCTCTCTACTCAGGGGTAGAAATGAGCAGTTCTTC. Amino acid sequence: CASSSLLRGRNEQFF.

The chain has TRBV6-1 and TRBJ2-7; weak D call: TRBD1 (5 bases). The germline CDR1 and CDR2 sequences are MNHNS and SASEGT. This CDR3 has 14 residues. With 4 bases removed from V and 1 base from J, the gap between germline ends came to 11 bases. CDR3 protein: CASSGQHTSYEQYF. The CDR3 nucleotides read TGTGCCAGCAGTGGACAGCACACTTCCTACGAGCAGTACTTC.

This clone was found a few times. The V gene is TRBV5-1, the J gene TRBJ2-7; TRBD1 matches at 7 bases. Per the germline V gene, CDR1 is SGHRS and CDR2 is YFSETQ. CDR3 length: 12 amino acids. V shed 1 base and J 6 bases; nucleotides not matched to a gene: 1. Here the CDR3 DNA reads TGCGCCAGCAGCTTGTCAGGGGGCGAGCAGTACTTC. Its protein is CASSLSGGEQYF.

The rearrangement uses TRBV19 and TRBJ2-1; D is unresolved. CDR1 LNHDA and CDR2 SQIVND come from the germline V gene (reference sequence). The CDR3 covers 14 residues. The germline V and J ends were trimmed by 1 base and 8 bases, with 12 bases remaining between them. Here the CDR3 DNA reads TGTGCCAGTAGTATAGTCTCAGTCGCCGATGAGCAGTTCTTC. This translates into CASSIVSVADEQFF.

V gene TRBV27 combines with J gene TRBJ2-1; tentatively, D is TRBD2 (6 bases). The CDR3 is 18 amino acids. V dropped 3 bases and J dropped 1 base, with 19 bases sitting between them. CDR1 is MNHEY and CDR2 is SMNVEV in the germline V gene (reference sequence). The CDR3 is CASSLSAGGAWSYNEQFF. In nucleotides, the CDR3 is TGTGCCAGCAGTTTGAGTGCTGGCGGGGCCTGGTCCTACAATGAGCAGTTCTTC.

The V gene is TRBV7-2, the J gene TRBJ2-1, with 8 positions matching TRBD2. J was trimmed by 2 bases and V by 3 bases; bases with no gene match: 0. This CDR3 spans 14 amino acids. CDR1 and CDR2 (germline): SGHTA, FQGNSA. CDR3 sequence reads: CASSLGLAYNEQFF. The CDR3 nucleotides are TGTGCCAGCAGCTTGGGACTAGCCTACAATGAGCAGTTCTTC.

This chain connects TRBV19 to TRBJ2-2, with 7 bases that match TRBD1. From germline, CDR1 is LNHDA and CDR2 SQIVND (reference sequence). This CDR3 has 14 residues. After removal of 6 bases from V and 6 bases from J, the junction contained 7 bases not matched to a gene. The CDR3 coding sequence is TGTGCCAGTAGCGCCGGGACAGCCCCCGGGGAGCTGTTTTTT. It yields the protein CASSAGTAPGELFF.

The chain employs TRBV27 and TRBJ2-1; maybe TRBD2 (6 bases). This CDR3 is 15 amino acids long. Trimming pared 6 bases from V and 10 bases from J, leaving 22 bases between. Germline loops: CDR1 MNHEY, CDR2 SMNVEV (reference sequence). CDR3 residues: CASSSGTYGGWEQFF. Written as DNA, the CDR3 is TGTGCCAGCAGCTCAGGGACTTACGGGGGATGGGAGCAGTTCTTC.

The V gene is TRBV4-1, the J gene TRBJ2-7; TRBD1 might be the D (5 bases). Trimming removed 4 bases from V and 1 base from J, with 11 bases in between. The CDR3 loop spans 14 amino acids. Germline loops: CDR1 MGHRA, CDR2 YSYEKL. CDR3 protein: CASSPQTESYEQYF. CDR3 in DNA: TGCGCCAGCAGCCCCCAGACAGAGTCCTACGAGCAGTACTTC.

CDR3 sequence reads: CSVEDPERESYNEQFF. The CDR3 DNA is TGCAGCGTTGAAGATCCTGAGAGGGAGAGCTACAATGAGCAGTTCTTC. The chain links TRBV29-1 to TRBJ2-1, with D tentatively TRBD2 (5 bases). The CDR3 extends over 16 amino acids. CDR1 is SQVTM and CDR2 is ANQGSEA in the germline V gene. Trimming stripped 0 bases from V and 3 bases from J, with 15 bases between.